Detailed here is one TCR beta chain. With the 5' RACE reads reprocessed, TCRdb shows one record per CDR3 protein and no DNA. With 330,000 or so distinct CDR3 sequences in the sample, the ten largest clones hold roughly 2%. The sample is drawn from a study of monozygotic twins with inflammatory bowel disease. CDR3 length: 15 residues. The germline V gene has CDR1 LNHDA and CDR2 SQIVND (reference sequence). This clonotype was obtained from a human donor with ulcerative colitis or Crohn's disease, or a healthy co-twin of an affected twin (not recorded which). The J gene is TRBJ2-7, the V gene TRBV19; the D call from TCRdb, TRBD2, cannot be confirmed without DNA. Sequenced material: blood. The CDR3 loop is CASGPSAGSSYEQYF.